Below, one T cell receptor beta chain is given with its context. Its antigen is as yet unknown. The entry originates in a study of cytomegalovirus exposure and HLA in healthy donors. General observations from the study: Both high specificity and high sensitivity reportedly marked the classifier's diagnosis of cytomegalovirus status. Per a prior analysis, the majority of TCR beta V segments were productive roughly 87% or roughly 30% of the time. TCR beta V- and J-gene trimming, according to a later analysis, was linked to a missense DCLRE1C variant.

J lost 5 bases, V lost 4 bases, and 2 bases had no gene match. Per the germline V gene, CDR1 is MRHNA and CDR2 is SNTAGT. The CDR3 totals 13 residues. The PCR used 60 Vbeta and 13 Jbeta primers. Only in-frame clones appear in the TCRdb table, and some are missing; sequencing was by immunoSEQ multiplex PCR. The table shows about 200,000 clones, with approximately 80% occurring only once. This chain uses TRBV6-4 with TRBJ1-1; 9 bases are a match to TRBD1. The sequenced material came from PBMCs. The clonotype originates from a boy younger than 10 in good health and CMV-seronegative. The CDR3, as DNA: TGTGCCAGCAGTGGGGACAGGGAGACTGAAGCTTTCTTT. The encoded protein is CASSGDRETEAFF.